Below, 10 T cell receptor beta chains from the same sample are listed, as sequenced in a study of identical twins. MiXCR, applied by TCRdb to the 5' RACE reads, yields one record per CDR3 protein. This table holds about 210,000 distinct CDR3 sequences, about a tenth found once. Sequences were obtained from memory (CD45RO+) T cells sorted from blood. These receptors came from a woman aged 18-30 years in good health.

The chain uses TRBV6-2 or TRBV6-3 and TRBJ1-2; no clear D. The V gene lost 5 bases and the J gene lost 4 bases, with 5 bases spanning the gap. The CDR3 loop spans 11 amino acids. The germline CDR1 and CDR2 sequences are MNHEY and SVGEGT. The CDR3 sequence is CASSSSYGYTF. In DNA, the CDR3 is TGTGCCAGCAGTAGTAGCTATGGCTACACCTTC.

This clonotype has at least ten counts. The chain recombines TRBV5-1 with TRBJ2-1; D ambiguous. The V and J ends lost 0 bases and 0 bases respectively, with 4 bases between them. Germline lookup yields CDR1 SGHRS and CDR2 YFSETQ. The CDR3 is made up of 14 amino acids. The CDR3 is CASSLGNSYNEQFF. Here the CDR3 DNA reads TGCGCCAGCAGCTTGGGGAACTCCTACAATGAGCAGTTCTTC.

This clonotype was seen repeatedly, ten times or more. The rearrangement joins TRBV5-1 to TRBJ2-2; tentatively, D is TRBD1 or TRBD2 (5 bases each). V lost 2 bases and J 2 bases, leaving 10 bases between the germline ends. Germline CDR1 and CDR2: SGHRS and YFSETQ. The CDR3 sequence is 15 residues long. CDR3 in DNA: TGCGCCAGCAGCTTATCCGGGACCAACACCGGGGAGCTGTTTTTT. This gives the protein CASSLSGTNTGELFF.

This clonotype was counted a few times. V gene TRBV7-9 combines with J gene TRBJ2-1; D is undetermined. Trimming removed 5 bases from V and 0 bases from J, with 14 bases in between. This CDR3 contains 16 residues. Germline loops: CDR1 SEHNR, CDR2 FQNEAQ (reference sequence). In DNA form, the CDR3 reads TGTGCCAGCAGCGCCTACCGGATTAGCTCCTACAATGAGCAGTTCTTC. Its translation is CASSAYRISSYNEQFF.

This clonotype has ten or more counts. CDR3 in DNA: TGTGCCAGCAGCTTAGTGAAGCGAGCGCCGAACACCGGGGAGCTGTTTTTT. It translates to CASSLVKRAPNTGELFF. The gene calls are TRBV11-2 and TRBJ2-2; no firm D call. Germline V gives CDR1 SGHAT, CDR2 FQNNGV. V shed 1 base and J shed 0 bases, with 12 bases lying between them. CDR3 length: 17 residues.

This clonotype was seen repeatedly, ten times or more. This chain joins TRBV12-3 or TRBV12-4 and TRBJ1-6; D is undetermined. The CDR3 loop spans 14 amino acids. Trimming removed 4 bases at V and 8 bases at J, with 12 bases between. Written as DNA, the CDR3 is TGTGCCAGCAGTTCCAGTACATCACATTCACCCCTCCACTTT. It yields the protein CASSSSTSHSPLHF.

The CDR3 nucleotides are TGTGCCAGCGATCCGCGGATCACAGATACGCAGTATTTT. This sequence encodes CASDPRITDTQYF. The chain combines TRBV6-1 with TRBJ2-3, with D hard to call. CDR1 and CDR2 from the germline V gene are MNHNS and SASEGT. V was trimmed by 8 bases and J by 2 bases, leaving 11 bases between them. The CDR3 extends over 13 amino acids.

This clonotype was found a few times. This chain joins TRBV11-2 and TRBJ2-1, with no clear D. Deletions cut 5 bases from V and 5 bases from J, with 13 bases between. This CDR3 comprises 14 residues. Germline values: CDR1 SGHAT, CDR2 FQNNGV. For the CDR3, the DNA is TGTGCCAGCAGCCACTTATCATTGAACAATGAGCAGTTCTTC. It encodes CASSHLSLNNEQFF.

This clonotype came up many times. The rearrangement joins TRBV12-3 or TRBV12-4 to TRBJ2-2; possible D gene TRBD1, 5 bases. Trimming took off 5 bases at V and 9 bases at J, with 10 bases between the two ends. The CDR3 has 12 residues. The CDR3 sequence is CASSLRDRELFF. The CDR3 DNA sequence: TGTGCCAGCAGTCTCAGGGATCGGGAGCTGTTTTTT.

This clonotype was seen many times. This chain uses TRBV12-3 or TRBV12-4 with TRBJ2-5, with 8 positions matching TRBD1. V lost 5 bases, J lost 5 bases, and 13 bases stayed unmatched. The CDR3 contains 16 residues. The CDR3 DNA is TGTGCCAGCAGTCTCCAGGACAGGGCCTGGGTGGAGACCCAGTACTTC. Protein: CASSLQDRAWVETQYF.